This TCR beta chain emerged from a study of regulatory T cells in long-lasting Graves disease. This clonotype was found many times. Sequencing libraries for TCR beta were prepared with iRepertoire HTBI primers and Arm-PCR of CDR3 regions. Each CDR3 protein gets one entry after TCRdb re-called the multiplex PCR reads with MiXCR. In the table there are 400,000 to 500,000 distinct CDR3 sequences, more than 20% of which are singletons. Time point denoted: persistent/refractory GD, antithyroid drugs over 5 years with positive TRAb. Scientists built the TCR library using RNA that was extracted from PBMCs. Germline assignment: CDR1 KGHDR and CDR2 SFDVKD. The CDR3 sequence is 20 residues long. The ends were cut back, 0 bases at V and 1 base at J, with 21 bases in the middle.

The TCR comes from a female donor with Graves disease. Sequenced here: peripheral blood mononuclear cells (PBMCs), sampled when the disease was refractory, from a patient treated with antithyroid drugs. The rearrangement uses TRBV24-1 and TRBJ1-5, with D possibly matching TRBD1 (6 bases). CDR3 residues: CATSDLDPRGRAWSNQPQHF. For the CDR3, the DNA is TGTGCCACCAGTGATTTGGACCCCAGGGGCCGCGCCTGGAGCAATCAGCCCCAGCATTTT.